This is a list of T cell receptor beta chains from one sample in a study of blood T cell repertoires in COVID-19. Produced via immunoSEQ multiplex PCR; TCRdb's table is partial and in-frame only. The sample includes some 97,000 clones, around four fifths of them seen just once. The sample consisted of peripheral blood. The origin of the receptors is an older man with active or convalescent COVID-19. The CDR3 runs from the conserved cysteine through the conserved F or W. The D gene is left open where the match is weak. Expanded clones are given a class, and other clones once, few, many or no size at all.

D: TRBD1
J: TRBJ1-2
size: .
V: TRBV7-9
CDR3: CASRNTGGGGYTF
DNA: TGTGCCAGCAGAAATACAGGGGGCGGTGGCTACACCTTC

D: .
J: TRBJ1-1
size: .
V: TRBV4-2
CDR3: CASSQAQGFVNTEAFF
DNA: TGTGCCAGCAGCCAAGCCCAGGGGTTCGTGAACACTGAAGCTTTCTTT

D: .
J: TRBJ2-7
size: few
V: TRBV27
CDR3: CASTDIYEQYF
DNA: TGTGCCAGCACGGACATCTACGAGCAGTACTTC

D: TRBD1
J: TRBJ1-4
size: few
V: TRBV28
CDR3: CATYRGGWNNEKLFF
DNA: TGTGCCACCTACCGAGGGGGCTGGAATAATGAAAAACTGTTTTTT

D: .
J: TRBJ2-2
size: once
V: TRBV5-1
CDR3: CATRQSNTGELFF
DNA: TGCGCCACCAGACAATCGAACACCGGGGAGCTGTTTTTT

D: TRBD2
J: TRBJ2-5
size: .
V: TRBV19
CDR3: CASTPAGLAGVRQETQYF
DNA: TGTGCCAGTACCCCCGCGGGACTAGCGGGAGTTCGCCAAGAGACCCAGTACTTC

D: .
J: TRBJ1-5
size: .
V: TRBV4-2
CDR3: CASSQYPRDSNQPQHF
DNA: TGTGCCAGCAGCCAGTACCCCAGGGATAGCAATCAGCCCCAGCATTTT

D: TRBD1
J: TRBJ1-6
size: few
V: TRBV6-5
CDR3: CASSYGTGEPPLHF
DNA: TGTGCCAGCAGTTACGGGACAGGGGAGCCACCCCTCCACTTT

D: TRBD1
J: TRBJ1-4
size: .
V: TRBV9
CDR3: CASSVGTGEKLFF
DNA: TGTGCCAGCAGCGTAGGGACAGGTGAAAAACTGTTTTTT

D: TRBD2
J: TRBJ2-3
size: few
V: TRBV27
CDR3: CASSLSKLAGGRDTQYF
DNA: TGTGCCAGCAGTTTATCGAAGCTAGCGGGGGGGCGAGATACGCAGTATTTT

D: .
J: TRBJ2-5
size: .
V: TRBV5-5
CDR3: CASSLEIGVQETQYF
DNA: TGTGCCAGCAGCTTGGAGATAGGGGTGCAAGAGACCCAGTACTTC

D: .
J: TRBJ1-1
size: .
V: TRBV18
CDR3: CASSPLHGEIEAFF
DNA: TGTGCCAGCTCACCGCTTCACGGGGAAATTGAAGCTTTCTTT

D: .
J: TRBJ2-7
size: .
V: TRBV7-6
CDR3: CASSPLGLPGDEQYF
DNA: TGTGCCAGCAGCCCACTAGGGCTCCCCGGAGACGAGCAGTACTTC

D: .
J: TRBJ2-1
size: once
V: TRBV18
CDR3: CASSPLSLGGNEQFF
DNA: TGTGCCAGCTCACCACTAAGTTTAGGGGGCAATGAGCAGTTCTTC

D: TRBD1
J: TRBJ1-2
size: .
V: TRBV12-3/TRBV12-4
CDR3: CASSAGQYGYTF
DNA: TGTGCCAGCAGTGCGGGACAGTATGGCTACACCTTC

D: .
J: TRBJ2-3
size: few
V: TRBV5-4
CDR3: CASSLDRTDTQYF
DNA: TGTGCCAGCAGCTTGGACAGAACAGATACGCAGTATTTT

D: .
J: TRBJ2-1
size: few
V: TRBV19
CDR3: CASTQAAYNEQFF
DNA: TGTGCCAGTACCCAGGCAGCCTACAATGAGCAGTTCTTC

D: .
J: TRBJ2-7
size: .
V: TRBV19
CDR3: CASSPGGAVYEQYF
DNA: TGTGCCAGTAGTCCGGGGGGCGCCGTCTACGAGCAGTACTTC

D: TRBD1
J: TRBJ2-4
size: few
V: TRBV7-9
CDR3: CASRSGGNIQYF
DNA: TGTGCCAGCAGGTCAGGGGGAAACATTCAGTACTTC

D: TRBD1
J: TRBJ1-6
size: once
V: TRBV6-2/TRBV6-3
CDR3: CASSGNRGRSPLHF
DNA: TGTGCCAGCAGCGGGAACAGGGGGCGGTCACCCCTCCACTTT

D: .
J: TRBJ1-2
size: .
V: TRBV24-1
CDR3: CATSDPSYGYTF
DNA: TGTGCCACCAGTGACCCGAGCTATGGCTACACCTTC

D: .
J: TRBJ1-1
size: once
V: TRBV10-2
CDR3: CASSGGENTEAFF
DNA: TGCGCCAGCAGTGGCGGGGAGAACACTGAAGCTTTCTTT

D: TRBD1
J: TRBJ1-1
size: .
V: TRBV5-1
CDR3: CASSENDRGGNTEAFF
DNA: TGCGCCAGCAGCGAGAACGACAGGGGAGGGAACACTGAAGCTTTCTTT

D: TRBD1
J: TRBJ1-2
size: .
V: TRBV28
CDR3: CASSLPQGARYGYTF
DNA: TGTGCCAGCAGTTTACCACAGGGGGCCCGCTATGGCTACACCTTC

D: TRBD2
J: TRBJ2-7
size: .
V: TRBV6-4
CDR3: CASRATSEHYEQYF
DNA: TGTGCCAGCAGGGCCACTAGCGAGCACTACGAGCAGTACTTC

D: TRBD1
J: TRBJ2-1
size: once
V: TRBV24-1
CDR3: CATSDYRGRAGGEQFF
DNA: TGTGCCACCAGTGATTACAGGGGGCGGGCTGGGGGCGAGCAGTTCTTC

D: .
J: TRBJ1-6
size: .
V: TRBV4-3
CDR3: CASSQDPGNSPLHF
DNA: TGCGCCAGCAGCCAAGATCCGGGAAATTCACCCCTCCACTTT

D: .
J: TRBJ2-2
size: .
V: TRBV5-1
CDR3: CASSLTSIPNTGELFF
DNA: TGCGCCAGCAGCTTAACTAGCATACCGAACACCGGGGAGCTGTTTTTT

D: TRBD1
J: TRBJ1-1
size: .
V: TRBV29-1
CDR3: CSVEGLSRTGATEAFF
DNA: TGCAGCGTTGAAGGGCTTTCCCGGACAGGGGCTACTGAAGCTTTCTTT

D: TRBD2
J: TRBJ2-7
size: .
V: TRBV5-5
CDR3: CASSLGGGTSYEQYF
DNA: TGTGCCAGCAGCTTGGGCGGGGGGACCTCCTACGAGCAGTACTTC

D: TRBD2
J: TRBJ2-7
size: .
V: TRBV4-3
CDR3: CASSQGWTSGPSSYEQYF
DNA: TGCGCCAGCAGCCAAGGGTGGACTAGCGGGCCCAGCTCCTACGAGCAGTACTTC

D: TRBD2
J: TRBJ2-3
size: .
V: TRBV5-8
CDR3: CASSLGLAVATDTQYF
DNA: TGTGCCAGCAGCTTGGGACTAGCGGTCGCCACAGATACGCAGTATTTT